Presented here are 7 T cell receptor beta chains from one specimen sequenced in a study of T cells after yellow fever vaccination. TCRdb passed the 5' RACE reads through MiXCR, listing each CDR3 protein once. The table lists some 300,000 distinct CDR3 sequences, approximately 8% of them singletons. The sample was PBMCs, taken 45 days after the first yellow fever vaccination. These receptor sequences come from a man aged 18 to 29 who received the YFV17D yellow fever vaccine.

This clonotype occurred a few times. This chain uses TRBV7-2 with TRBJ2-7; D uncertain. Deletions cut 1 base from V and 5 bases from J, with 6 bases between. Germline values: CDR1 SGHTA, CDR2 FQGNSA. This CDR3 has 12 residues. CDR3 sequence: CASSLGGDEQYV. CDR3 sequence (DNA): TGTGCCAGCAGCTTAGGGGGTGACGAGCAGTACGTC.

In its sample, this clonotype was seen many times. The rearrangement uses TRBV29-1 and TRBJ1-1; no reliable D call. In germline, CDR1 is SQVTM, CDR2 ANQGSEA. The germline V and J ends were trimmed by 6 bases and 3 bases, with 5 bases remaining between them. The CDR3 is made up of 10 amino acids. The CDR3 loop is CSVYYTEAFF. CDR3 in DNA: TGCAGCGTGTACTACACTGAAGCTTTCTTT.

This rearrangement joins TRBV19 to TRBJ1-4; D is unresolved. This CDR3 is built from 15 residues. CDR1 is LNHDA, CDR2 SQIVND, per germline (reference sequence). V lost 6 bases, J lost 8 bases, and 19 bases lay in between. In nucleotides, the CDR3 is TGTGCCAGTAGGGCGATGACTAAGGACGGAGAAAAACTGTTTTTT. As protein: CASRAMTKDGEKLFF.

This chain uses TRBV6-2 or TRBV6-3 with TRBJ2-3, with TRBD1 matching 9 bases. Germline-derived CDR1 and CDR2 are MNHEY and SVGEGT. V was pared by 6 bases and J by 10 bases, with 5 bases of the junction left unmatched. The CDR3 length is 12 residues. The CDR3 nucleotides are TGTGCCAGCAGGGAACAGGGGGCGTCGCAGTATTTT. Its translation is CASREQGASQYF.

This clonotype was counted many times. For the CDR3, the DNA is TGTGCCAGTGGGACCCGGGAGACCCAGTACTTC. Protein sequence: CASGTRETQYF. The chain recombines TRBV12-3 or TRBV12-4 with TRBJ2-5; the D call may be TRBD1 or TRBD2 (5 bases each). V shed 9 bases and J shed 5 bases, with 10 bases lying between them. CDR3 length: 11 amino acids.

This clonotype was recorded at least ten times. The chain couples TRBV4-2 to TRBJ2-1; D unresolved. Trimming left V 1 base short and J 1 base short, with 8 bases between. Germline CDR1 LGHNA, CDR2 YNFKEQ. CDR3 length equals 15 residues. The CDR3 sequence: CASSQGAESYNEQFF. Here the CDR3 DNA reads TGTGCCAGCAGCCAAGGTGCGGAGTCCTACAATGAGCAGTTCTTC.

The CDR3 DNA reads TGTGCCAGCTCACGGGACAGGTGGACAGATACGCAGTATTTT. As protein: CASSRDRWTDTQYF. The chain is built from TRBV18 and TRBJ2-3, with 8 bases aligning to TRBD1. Germline V gene data show CDR1 as KGHSH and CDR2 as LQKENI. The V gene end was trimmed by 4 bases and the J gene end by 3 bases; junction bases not matched to a gene: 3. This CDR3 comprises 14 residues.